The 25 T cell receptor beta chains below all came from one sample that was sequenced in a study of blood T cell repertoires in COVID-19. Repertoires were generated with immunoSEQ multiplex PCR, while TCRdb's copy carries only in-frame clones and drops some. Of 40,000 to 55,000 clones listed, more than 75% are singletons. The sample consisted of PBMCs or T cells enriched from blood (not recorded which). The source of these receptors is a woman aged 50 to 65 with acute COVID-19.

This clone was detected once. Other DNA variants within this sample encode the same CDR3. The chain recombines TRBV7-9 with TRBJ2-5; tentative D call: TRBD1 (6 bases). V lost 3 bases to trimming and J lost 4 bases, with 9 bases between them. Germline V gene lookup returns CDR1 SEHNR and CDR2 FQNEAQ (reference sequence). This CDR3 has 13 residues. The CDR3 nucleotides read TGTGCCAGCAGCTTTGGCAGGGGAGAGACCCAGTACTTC. Amino acid sequence: CASSFGRGETQYF.

The rearrangement links TRBV11-1 to TRBJ2-5, with TRBD1 identical over 8 bases. V trimming: 5 bases; J trimming: 5 bases; junction bases outside the gene matches: 10. The CDR3 has 15 residues. Germline V lookup: CDR1 SGHAT, CDR2 FQDESV (reference sequence). The chain's CDR3 is CASSPGGRGGETQYF. CDR3 coding DNA: TGTGCCAGCAGCCCAGGGGGCAGGGGCGGGGAGACCCAGTACTTC.

The chain is built from TRBV5-1 and TRBJ1-2; D perhaps matches TRBD1 (6 bases). The V and J ends lost 0 bases and 4 bases respectively, with 13 bases between them. This CDR3 is 15 amino acids long. Germline V gene lookup returns CDR1 SGHRS and CDR2 YFSETQ. Here the CDR3 reads CASSLAGDVGYGYTF. Written as DNA, the CDR3 is TGCGCCAGCAGCTTGGCAGGGGACGTTGGCTATGGCTACACCTTC.

The rearrangement links TRBV28 to TRBJ2-4; 7 nucleotides line up with TRBD1. CDR3 length: 16 amino acids. Unmatched junction bases numbered 9, after V lost 5 bases and J lost 2 bases. Germline V gene data show CDR1 as MDHEN and CDR2 as SYDVKM. The CDR3 DNA sequence: TGTGCCAGCAGTCCCTCTGCAGGGGGTTCCAAAAACATTCAGTACTTC. As protein: CASSPSAGGSKNIQYF.

The V and J genes are TRBV3-1 (or the pseudogene TRBV3-2) and TRBJ2-3, with D possibly matching TRBD2 (7 bases). Deletions cut 1 base from V and 3 bases from J, with 14 bases between. CDR3 size: 16 residues. CDR1 is LGHDT and CDR2 is YNNKEL in the germline V gene (reference sequence). In nucleotides, the CDR3 is TGTGCCAGCAGCCAAGGTGGGGGGGCTAGGACAGATACGCAGTATTTT. Protein sequence: CASSQGGGARTDTQYF.

The V and J genes are TRBV3-1 (or the pseudogene TRBV3-2) and TRBJ2-2, with 14 bases aligning to TRBD2. Germline values: CDR1 LGHDT, CDR2 YNNKEL (reference sequence). The CDR3 spans 17 residues. The J segment lost 2 bases and the V segment lost 4 bases, leaving 3 bases of the junction unmatched. The CDR3 coding sequence is TGTGCCAGCAGCCCGGGACTAGCGGGGGCAAACACCGGGGAGCTGTTTTTT. It translates to CASSPGLAGANTGELFF.

The chain carries TRBV30 and TRBJ2-1; no firm D call. Trimming took 0 bases from V and 9 from J, leaving 6 bases between them. CDR3 length: 11 amino acids. Germline loops: CDR1 GTSNPN, CDR2 SVGIG (reference sequence). CDR3 DNA: TGTGCCTGGAGTGTACTAATTGAGCAGTTCTTC. Translation: CAWSVLIEQFF.

The chain joins TRBV11-2 to TRBJ2-3, with D possibly being TRBD2 (6 bases). Germline V gene data show CDR1 as SGHAT and CDR2 as FQNNGV. Between the trimmed V and J ends, which lost 5 bases and 1 base, there was a span of 19 bases. This CDR3 has 17 residues. CDR3 in amino acids: CASSLRSGASGTDTQYF. The CDR3 DNA sequence: TGTGCCAGCAGCCTCCGCTCTGGGGCTAGCGGCACAGATACGCAGTATTTT.

On this clone itself: The junction shows a germline mismatch at one end, possibly a read error. The rearrangement links TRBV7-7 to TRBJ2-5; D unclear. CDR1 SSHAT and CDR2 FNYEAQ come from the germline V gene (reference sequence). The CDR3 extends over 14 amino acids. In DNA, the CDR3 is TGTGCTAGCAGCCTCGGTAATTCCCAAGAGACCCAGTACTTC. Amino acids: CASSLGNSQETQYF.

The genes are TRBV6-5 and TRBJ1-4; D is uncertain. In germline, CDR1 is MNHEY, CDR2 SVGAGI. Trimming shortened V by 0 bases and J by 4 bases, and 12 bases separated the two germline ends. This CDR3 has 16 residues. This chain's CDR3 is CASSYSYPGFNEKLFF. CDR3 in DNA: TGTGCCAGCAGTTACTCGTACCCGGGATTTAATGAAAAACTGTTTTTT.

This clone was counted a single time. This sequence joins TRBV25-1 and TRBJ1-2; maybe TRBD1 (5 bases). Deletions cut 5 bases from V and 3 bases from J, with 10 bases between. CDR1 and CDR2 from the germline V gene are MGHDK and SYGVNS. The CDR3 consists of 13 residues. Here the CDR3 reads CASSFQGYYGYTF. DNA of the CDR3: TGTGCCAGCAGTTTCCAGGGTTACTATGGCTACACCTTC.

Here the CDR3 reads CASRGRDLTQETQYF. In DNA form, the CDR3 reads TGTGCCAGTAGGGGTAGGGACTTGACCCAAGAGACCCAGTACTTC. This rearrangement joins TRBV19 to TRBJ2-5; D is possibly TRBD2 (6 bases). Germline-derived CDR1 and CDR2 are LNHDA and SQIVND (reference sequence). V dropped 6 bases and J dropped 1 base, with 15 bases sitting between them. The CDR3 runs to 15 residues.

This clone has more than one count but fewer than ten. This chain connects TRBV7-8 to TRBJ1-6, with 8 bases lining up with TRBD1. CDR3 length: 18 amino acids. The J segment lost 2 bases and the V segment lost 4 bases, leaving 10 bases of the junction unmatched. Germline V lookup: CDR1 SGHVS, CDR2 FQNEAQ. CDR3 nucleotide sequence: TGTGCCAGCAGCTCCCCGGGACAGGCATTAACCTATAATTCACCCCTCCACTTT. Protein sequence: CASSSPGQALTYNSPLHF.

This clone was observed a few times. V and J are TRBV18 and TRBJ1-4; 8 nucleotides agree with TRBD1. The germline V gene encodes CDR1 KGHSH and CDR2 LQKENI. The CDR3 extends over 14 amino acids. Trimming removed 6 bases from V and 5 bases from J; junction bases left unmatched: 5. DNA of the CDR3: TGTGCCAGCTCCTTCGGACAGGGAAATGAAAAACTGTTTTTT. Its protein product is CASSFGQGNEKLFF.

The V and J genes are TRBV24-1 and TRBJ1-2; 9 positions agree with TRBD1. Germline CDR1 is KGHDR and CDR2 is SFDVKD. V was clipped by 3 bases and J by 7 bases; unmatched bases: 5. CDR3 length equals 14 residues. This CDR3 is CATSDGDRVAGYTF. In DNA, the CDR3 is TGTGCCACCAGTGATGGGGACAGGGTGGCTGGCTACACCTTC.

In DNA form, the CDR3 reads TGTGCCAGTAGTAAACAACAGGGGTTCAATCAGCCCCAGCATTTT. This encodes CASSKQQGFNQPQHF. The rearrangement joins TRBV19 to TRBJ1-5; TRBD1 matches 7 bases. Germline V gene data show CDR1 as LNHDA and CDR2 as SQIVND (reference sequence). The CDR3 is 15 amino acids. J was trimmed by 3 bases and V by 4 bases; bases with no gene match: 6.

CDR3 bases: TGTGCCAGCAGATCCGGGACTAGCGGGGGGAGCTCCTACAATGAGCAGTTCTTC. Translation gives CASRSGTSGGSSYNEQFF. The chain employs TRBV7-9 and TRBJ2-1; 15 bases align to TRBD2. V lost 6 bases, J lost 0 bases, and 6 bases stayed unmatched. Germline CDR1 SEHNR, CDR2 FQNEAQ (reference sequence). The CDR3 consists of 18 residues. The whole variable domain, remainder taken from reference TRBV7-9 and TRBJ2-1, is DTGVSQNPRHKITKRGQNVTFRCDPISEHNRLYWYRQTLGQGPEFLTYFQNEAQLEKSRLLSDRFSAERPKGSFSTLEIQRTEQGDSAMYLCASRSGTSGGSSYNEQFFGPGTRLTVL.

The chain carries TRBV19 and TRBJ1-2; D unresolved. This CDR3 spans 16 amino acids. CDR1 and CDR2 from the germline V gene are LNHDA and SQIVND (reference sequence). Trimming stripped 8 bases from V and 0 bases from J, with 19 bases between. In nucleotides, the CDR3 is TGTGCCAGTGGAGGTGGCACGGTTAGATCTAACTATGGCTACACCTTC. As protein: CASGGGTVRSNYGYTF.

The chain recombines TRBV14 with TRBJ2-5, with D possibly being TRBD1 (5 bases). This CDR3 contains 18 residues. The germline CDR1 and CDR2 sequences are SGHDN and FVKESK. The V and J ends lost 5 bases and 4 bases respectively, with 26 bases between them. CDR3 in amino acids: CASSATRLTGPWGETQYF. Written as DNA, the CDR3 is TGTGCCAGCAGCGCCACCCGCCTTACAGGTCCCTGGGGAGAGACCCAGTACTTC.

This sequence joins TRBV3-1 (or the pseudogene TRBV3-2) and TRBJ2-1; TRBD1 matches 7 bases. This CDR3 has 15 residues. The germline gives CDR1 LGHDT, CDR2 YNNKEL (reference sequence). The V and J ends lost 4 bases and 4 bases, in that order; junction bases with no gene match: 7. CDR3 loop: CASSLTRDRYNEQFF. The CDR3 DNA reads TGTGCCAGCAGCCTGACCCGGGACAGATACAATGAGCAGTTCTTC.

This clone was seen a handful of times. The chain joins TRBV27 to TRBJ1-6, with a weak D call TRBD1 (6 bases). The CDR3 extends over 16 amino acids. The germline gives CDR1 MNHEY, CDR2 SMNVEV (reference sequence). Trimming left V 1 base short and J 5 bases short, with 12 bases between. The CDR3 DNA follows: TGTGCCAGCAGTTTATTGGGGGCGGGGGATAATTCACCCCTCCACTTT. Amino acids: CASSLLGAGDNSPLHF.

This chain connects TRBV27 to TRBJ2-1, with TRBD2 identical over 11 bases. CDR1 is MNHEY, CDR2 SMNVEV, per germline (reference sequence). The CDR3 length is 18 residues. The trim removed 2 bases at V and 5 bases at J, leaving 11 bases unmatched. CDR3 nucleotide sequence: TGTGCCAGCAGTTTAGGGTTTTTACTAGCGGGGGTCGACAATGAGCAGTTCTTC. Translating it yields CASSLGFLLAGVDNEQFF.

The chain recombines TRBV12-3 or TRBV12-4 with TRBJ1-1; no clear D. This CDR3 comprises 11 residues. Between the trimmed V and J ends, which lost 7 bases and 2 bases, there was a span of 5 bases. CDR3 protein: CASTLNTEAFF. Here the CDR3 DNA reads TGTGCCAGCACCCTAAACACTGAAGCTTTCTTT.

The CDR3 DNA reads as TGTGCCAGCAGTGAAGGAGGTGCGGGGGGAAAAGGGTATGGCTACACCTTC. It encodes CASSEGGAGGKGYGYTF. V is TRBV6-1 and J is TRBJ1-2, with D perhaps matching TRBD1 (5 bases). Trimming stripped 1 base from V and 5 bases from J, with 20 bases between. The germline V gene encodes CDR1 MNHNS and CDR2 SASEGT. The CDR3 is 17 residues long.

This chain joins TRBV5-1 and TRBJ2-7; no clear D. Germline V gives CDR1 SGHRS, CDR2 YFSETQ. With 8 bases removed from V and 3 bases from J, the gap between germline ends came to 18 bases. The CDR3 spans 14 residues. CDR3 in amino acids: CASSPKSDLYEQYF. The CDR3 nucleotides are TGCGCCAGTAGCCCCAAGAGCGACCTCTACGAGCAGTACTTC.